The clone carrying this T cell receptor beta chain occurred a few times. TCRdb reprocessed the RT-PCR reads via MiXCR and lists one record per CDR3 protein. The table records 550,000 to 750,000 distinct CDR3 sequences, approximately 14% of them present only once. CDR1 is SGHTA and CDR2 is FQGTGA in the germline V gene. Trimming took off 0 bases at V and 7 bases at J, with 9 bases between the two ends. CDR3 length: 13 amino acids. The chain recombines TRBV7-3 with TRBJ2-5; a weak D match, TRBD2 (6 bases). This TCR was recovered from a female donor in good health, serving as a healthy control. The sample consisted of memory CD4+ T cells from blood. The CDR3 DNA reads as TGTGCCAGCAGCTTAACCCAGGGAGGGACCCAGTACTTC. Its translation is CASSLTQGGTQYF.